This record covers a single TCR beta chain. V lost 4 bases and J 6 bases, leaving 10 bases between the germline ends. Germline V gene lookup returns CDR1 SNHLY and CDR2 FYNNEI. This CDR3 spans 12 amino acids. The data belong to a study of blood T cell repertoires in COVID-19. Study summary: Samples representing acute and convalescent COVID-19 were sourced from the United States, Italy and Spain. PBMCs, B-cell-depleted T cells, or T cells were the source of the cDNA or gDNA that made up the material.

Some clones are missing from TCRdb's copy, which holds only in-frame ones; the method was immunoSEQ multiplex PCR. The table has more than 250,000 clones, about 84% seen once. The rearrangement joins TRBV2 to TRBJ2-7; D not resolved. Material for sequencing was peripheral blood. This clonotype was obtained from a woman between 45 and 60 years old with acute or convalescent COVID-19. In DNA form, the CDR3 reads TGTGCCAGCAGTGTAGGAAGCGCCGAGCAGTACTTC. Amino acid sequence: CASSVGSAEQYF.